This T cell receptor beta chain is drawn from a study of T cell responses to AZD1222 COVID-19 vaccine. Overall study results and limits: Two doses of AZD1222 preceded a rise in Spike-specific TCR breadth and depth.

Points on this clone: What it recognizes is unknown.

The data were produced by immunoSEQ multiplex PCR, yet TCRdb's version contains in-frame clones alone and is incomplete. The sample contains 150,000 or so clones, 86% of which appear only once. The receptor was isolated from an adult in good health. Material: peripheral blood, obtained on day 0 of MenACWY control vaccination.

The CDR3 DNA is TGCGCCAGCAGCTTGGGCCAGACTTCAAGTGGTACGCAGTATTTT. Its protein product is CASSLGQTSSGTQYF. J is TRBJ2-3 and V is TRBV5-1; unclear D gene. Trimming left V 0 bases short and J 8 bases short, with 16 bases between. Looked up from germline, CDR1 is SGHRS and CDR2 is YFSETQ. The CDR3 is 15 amino acids.